This entry concerns a single T cell receptor beta chain. Its specificity is not known. This sample was included in a study of radiotherapy plus CTLA-4 blockade in lung cancer. Study overall: Objective responses occurred in around 18% of patients; about 31% had disease control.

Study-level findings and limits: Reportedly, early blood T cell clone dynamics best predicted response, with interferon-beta.

Assay used: immunoSEQ multiplex PCR; TCRdb lists only in-frame clones, some missing. This table holds about 97,000 clones, around 79% found once. The germline gives CDR1 SNHLY, CDR2 FYNNEI. There are 12 residues in the CDR3. V was clipped by 6 bases and J by 5 bases, with 8 bases between them. Sample: peripheral blood, taken from a patient treated with radiotherapy plus ipilimumab. This receptor was taken from a human donor with non-small cell lung cancer who had a partial response to radiotherapy plus ipilimumab. Some clones in this sample may be carry-over from other donors' samples. The chain couples TRBV2 to TRBJ1-3, with TRBD1 as a possible D gene (6 bases). CDR3 sequence: CASRGGRNTIYF. In DNA form, the CDR3 reads TGTGCCAGCAGGGGGGGGCGAAACACCATATATTTT.